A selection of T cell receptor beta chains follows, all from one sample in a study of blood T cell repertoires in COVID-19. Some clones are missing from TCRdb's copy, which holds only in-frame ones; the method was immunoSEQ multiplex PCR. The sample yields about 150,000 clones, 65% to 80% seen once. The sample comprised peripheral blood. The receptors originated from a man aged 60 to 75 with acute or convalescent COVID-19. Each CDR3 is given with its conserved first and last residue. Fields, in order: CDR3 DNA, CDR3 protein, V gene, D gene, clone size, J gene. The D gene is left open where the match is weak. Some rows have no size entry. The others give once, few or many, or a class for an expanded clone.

CDR3nt: TGTGCCAGCTCCCGACTAGCGGGAGCGGGAAACTCCTACGAGCAGTACTTC
CDR3aa: CASSRLAGAGNSYEQYF
v_gene: TRBV18
d_gene: TRBD2
abundance: once
j_gene: TRBJ2-7

CDR3nt: TGTGCCAGCAGCCCCGGGAACCGGGGGTACAATGAGCAGTTCTTC
CDR3aa: CASSPGNRGYNEQFF
v_gene: TRBV13
d_gene: -
abundance: few
j_gene: TRBJ2-1

CDR3nt: TGTGCCAGCAGCTTACCCGGGACAGGTCCCTACGAGCAGTACTTC
CDR3aa: CASSLPGTGPYEQYF
v_gene: TRBV7-9
d_gene: TRBD1
abundance: few
j_gene: TRBJ2-7

CDR3nt: TGTGCCAGCAGAGCAAACACTGAAGCTTTCTTT
CDR3aa: CASRANTEAFF
v_gene: TRBV6-5
d_gene: -
abundance: -
j_gene: TRBJ1-1

CDR3nt: TGTGCCAGCAGCTTTAGCTCCTACGAGCAGTACTTC
CDR3aa: CASSFSSYEQYF
v_gene: TRBV5-5
d_gene: -
abundance: -
j_gene: TRBJ2-7

CDR3nt: TGTGCCAGCAGTGAATTCAGCGGATACAATGAGCAGTTCTTC
CDR3aa: CASSEFSGYNEQFF
v_gene: TRBV25-1
d_gene: -
abundance: few
j_gene: TRBJ2-1

CDR3nt: TGTGCCAGCAGCATCTGGACTAGCGGGATCTACGAGCAGTACTTC
CDR3aa: CASSIWTSGIYEQYF
v_gene: TRBV7-9
d_gene: TRBD2
abundance: -
j_gene: TRBJ2-7

CDR3nt: TGCGCCAGCAGCCTGACAGGGGGGCTTTTAGAGACCCAGTACTTC
CDR3aa: CASSLTGGLLETQYF
v_gene: TRBV5-1
d_gene: TRBD1
abundance: few
j_gene: TRBJ2-5

CDR3nt: TGCAGCGTTGAGCTGACAGGTGCTGGCGAGACCCAGTACTTC
CDR3aa: CSVELTGAGETQYF
v_gene: TRBV29-1
d_gene: -
abundance: -
j_gene: TRBJ2-5

CDR3nt: TGTGCCAGTAGCGACAGGGTGATGACTGAAGCTTTCTTT
CDR3aa: CASSDRVMTEAFF
v_gene: TRBV19
d_gene: TRBD1
abundance: -
j_gene: TRBJ1-1

CDR3nt: TGTGCCAGCAGCTTAGATGGGATAAGAGGGAATGAGCAGTTCTTC
CDR3aa: CASSLDGIRGNEQFF
v_gene: TRBV7-2
d_gene: -
abundance: once
j_gene: TRBJ2-1

CDR3nt: TGTGCCAGTAGTATAGATTATAGGACATTTGTTGAAAAACTGTTTTTT
CDR3aa: CASSIDYRTFVEKLFF
v_gene: TRBV19
d_gene: -
abundance: -
j_gene: TRBJ1-4

CDR3nt: TGTGCCAGCAGGCCCCATGCAGGGTTTACCTACGAGCAGTACTTC
CDR3aa: CASRPHAGFTYEQYF
v_gene: TRBV27
d_gene: -
abundance: -
j_gene: TRBJ2-7

CDR3nt: TGTGCCAGTAGTCCGGGACAGGGGGCTGTCGAGCAGTACTTC
CDR3aa: CASSPGQGAVEQYF
v_gene: TRBV19
d_gene: TRBD1
abundance: -
j_gene: TRBJ2-7